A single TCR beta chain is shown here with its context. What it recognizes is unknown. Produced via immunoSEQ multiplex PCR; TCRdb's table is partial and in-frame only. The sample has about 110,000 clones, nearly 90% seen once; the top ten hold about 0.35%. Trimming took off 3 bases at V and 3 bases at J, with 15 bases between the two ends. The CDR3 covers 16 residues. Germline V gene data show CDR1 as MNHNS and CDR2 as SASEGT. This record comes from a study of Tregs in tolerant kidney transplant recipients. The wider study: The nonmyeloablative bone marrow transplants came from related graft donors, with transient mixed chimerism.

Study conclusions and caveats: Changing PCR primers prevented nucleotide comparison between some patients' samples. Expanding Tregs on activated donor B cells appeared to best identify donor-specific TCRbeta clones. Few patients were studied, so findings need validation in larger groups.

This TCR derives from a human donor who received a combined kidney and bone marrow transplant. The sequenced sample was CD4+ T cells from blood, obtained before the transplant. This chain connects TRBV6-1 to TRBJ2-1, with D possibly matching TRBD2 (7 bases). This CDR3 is CASSEGGGGFYNEQFF. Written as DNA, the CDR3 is TGTGCCAGCAGTGAGGGGGGCGGGGGATTCTACAATGAGCAGTTCTTC.